These T cell receptor beta chains were read from a single sample in a study of shared clonotypes between healthy human individuals. Assay used: immunoSEQ multiplex PCR; TCRdb lists only in-frame clones, some missing. This sample has 2 million to 3 million clones; roughly 92% occur once, and the top ten carry under 0.15%. The sample was naive CD4+ T cells sorted from blood. These receptor sequences come from a man aged 18 to 30 in good health. Each CDR3 is given with its conserved first and last residue. Fields, in order: D gene, J gene, clone size, V gene, CDR3 DNA, CDR3 protein. A D gene is named only where the DNA matches it firmly. Size is omitted from some rows. Given values are once, few, many or a class for expanded clones.

d_gene: TRBD1; j_gene: TRBJ1-3; abundance: NA; v_gene: TRBV5-1; CDR3nt: TGCGCCAGCAGCTTGCGAGGATACCCGGGACAGGGCTCTGGAAACACCATATATTTT; CDR3aa: CASSLRGYPGQGSGNTIYF
d_gene: NA; j_gene: TRBJ2-7; abundance: NA; v_gene: TRBV19; CDR3nt: TGTGCCAGTAGTCGAGCTCTCGATACCTACGAGCAGTACTTC; CDR3aa: CASSRALDTYEQYF
d_gene: TRBD2; j_gene: TRBJ2-1; abundance: NA; v_gene: TRBV7-9; CDR3nt: TGTGCCAGCAGCCCTGATGGCGGGGGGTACAATGAGCAGTTCTTC; CDR3aa: CASSPDGGGYNEQFF
d_gene: NA; j_gene: TRBJ2-7; abundance: NA; v_gene: TRBV7-2; CDR3nt: TGTGCCAACTGGTGCCCCTCCTACGAGCAGTACTTC; CDR3aa: CANWCPSYEQYF
d_gene: TRBD2; j_gene: TRBJ2-5; abundance: NA; v_gene: TRBV5-1; CDR3nt: TGCGCCAGCAGCTTGGACCTAGCGGGAGAGACCCAGTACTTC; CDR3aa: CASSLDLAGETQYF
d_gene: TRBD2; j_gene: TRBJ2-2; abundance: NA; v_gene: TRBV30; CDR3nt: TGTGCCTGGAGCCAAGGAAGGGTAGCGGGGACGAACACCGGGGAGCTGTTTTTT; CDR3aa: CAWSQGRVAGTNTGELFF
d_gene: NA; j_gene: TRBJ2-1; abundance: NA; v_gene: TRBV5-1; CDR3nt: TGCGCCAGCAGCTTGGGGACGCAATACAATGAGCAGTTCTTC; CDR3aa: CASSLGTQYNEQFF
d_gene: TRBD1; j_gene: TRBJ2-5; abundance: NA; v_gene: TRBV5-4; CDR3nt: TGTGCCAGCAGCCTGGACAGGTCGACCCAGTACTTC; CDR3aa: CASSLDRSTQYF
d_gene: TRBD2; j_gene: TRBJ2-7; abundance: NA; v_gene: TRBV6-5; CDR3nt: TGTGCCAGTGGGCGACTAGCGGGAAGCTTAGGCGAGCAGTACTTC; CDR3aa: CASGRLAGSLGEQYF
d_gene: NA; j_gene: TRBJ2-1; abundance: NA; v_gene: TRBV5-4; CDR3nt: TGTGCCAGCAGCTTTGAACGGACCTACAATGAGCAGTTCTTC; CDR3aa: CASSFERTYNEQFF
d_gene: TRBD1; j_gene: TRBJ1-1; abundance: NA; v_gene: TRBV5-8; CDR3nt: TGTGCCAGCAGCTCCACAGGGGCGGTGAACACTGAAGCTTTCTTT; CDR3aa: CASSSTGAVNTEAFF
d_gene: NA; j_gene: TRBJ2-7; abundance: NA; v_gene: TRBV18; CDR3nt: TGTGCCAGCTCACCCAAGGCAGGGGATCCCTACGAGCAGTACTTC; CDR3aa: CASSPKAGDPYEQYF
d_gene: NA; j_gene: TRBJ2-7; abundance: once; v_gene: TRBV6-5; CDR3nt: TGTGCCAGCAACATATTACAGGGTAACGAGCAGTACTTC; CDR3aa: CASNILQGNEQYF
d_gene: TRBD1; j_gene: TRBJ1-1; abundance: NA; v_gene: TRBV5-5; CDR3nt: TGTGCCAGCAGCTTGGCGGGGACAGGGGCCACTGAAGCTTTCTTT; CDR3aa: CASSLAGTGATEAFF
d_gene: TRBD2; j_gene: TRBJ2-1; abundance: NA; v_gene: TRBV7-7; CDR3nt: TGTGCTAGCAGCTCCGGGACTAGCGGGAGCGCGTCAGTTAACAATGAGCAGTTCTTC; CDR3aa: CASSSGTSGSASVNNEQFF
d_gene: NA; j_gene: TRBJ2-7; abundance: NA; v_gene: TRBV7-9; CDR3nt: TGTGCCAGCAGCCGCGACGGTTACGAGCAGTACTTC; CDR3aa: CASSRDGYEQYF
d_gene: NA; j_gene: TRBJ2-6; abundance: NA; v_gene: TRBV30; CDR3nt: TGTGCCTGGACCCTAGGACACTTGAGCTCTGGGGCCAACGTCCTGACTTTC; CDR3aa: CAWTLGHLSSGANVLTF
d_gene: NA; j_gene: TRBJ2-2; abundance: NA; v_gene: TRBV19; CDR3nt: TGTGCCAGTAGCGTCCGACAGGTTAACACCGGGGAGCTGTTTTTT; CDR3aa: CASSVRQVNTGELFF
d_gene: NA; j_gene: TRBJ1-1; abundance: NA; v_gene: TRBV11-2; CDR3nt: TGTGCCAGCAGCTTAGGTTGGACTGAAGCTTTCTTT; CDR3aa: CASSLGWTEAFF
d_gene: TRBD1; j_gene: TRBJ1-1; abundance: once; v_gene: TRBV7-2; CDR3nt: TGTGCCAGCAGCTTAGGCCCCTCGACAGGGGGCGGAATTGAAGCTTTCTTT; CDR3aa: CASSLGPSTGGGIEAFF